This TCR beta chain was sequenced in a study of blood T cell repertoires in COVID-19 (dated by TCRdb to 2020 to 2021). Looking at the study overall: Collaborator samples came from the United States, Italy and Spain and covered acute and convalescent phases of COVID-19. Where HLA class I and class II types were available, the types were taken from metadata supplied by the sample provider, not from assay-based typing. Subjects who had been exposed to COVID-19, were actively infected with it, or had recovered from it provided the deeply sampled blood TCRbeta repertoires that made up the dataset. Samples came from the ongoing ImmuneRACE study (first 160 participants) plus 1,254 subjects from 6 global collaborators. Nearly every sample came with metadata listing a de-identified subject ID, COVID-19 status, age in years and sex. The repertoires were made available in a free public database intended to serve as a resource for research on the immune response to SARS-CoV-2. The material from the prospective study consisted of cDNA or gDNA derived from T cells, B-cell-depleted T cells, or PBMCs.

The collaborating institutions used their own protocols to collect whole blood in K2EDTA tubes. For TCRbeta analysis, collaborators shipped samples in one of three forms: frozen whole blood, isolated PBMCs, or DNA extracted from either of those sample types. About this clone itself: There is no known antigen for this receptor. No base qualities exist here, and no much larger clone lies one base off it.

TCRbeta CDR3 regions were amplified from genomic DNA using the immunoSEQ Assay, a bias-controlled multiplex PCR. As for the original processing: The number of nucleated cells in each sample was estimated from the amplification of reference gene primers within the assay. Sequence reads were collapsed and filtered to measure the absolute abundance of every unique TCRbeta CDR3 rearrangement. For each sample, productive Simpson clonality was calculated as the square root of Simpson's diversity index across productive rearrangements. Imported from immuneACCESS, the table was reduced by TCRdb to in-frame sequences with V and J called. These copies leave out some clones; in studies compared against another copy, an unresolved V gene accounts for under half, and the cause of the remainder is not known. V and J calls and clone size are copied from that table; D and trimming were computed from the DNA. This sample has approximately 50,000 clones in its table, and around 92% of those were observed once. Around 6% of the sample is in the top ten clones.

CDR1 and CDR2 (MNHNY, SVGAGI) derive from the germline V gene (reference sequence). V sheds 4 bases and J sheds 5 bases, leaving 8 bases between their ends. From cysteine to phenylalanine, the CDR3 is 12 amino acids long. Only the CDR3 part of the read is kept: 36 bases, read in frame from the first base. Study-wide conclusions, independent of this receptor: The quantity of clinical and demographic metadata differed by source and by participant and was supplied without curation.

The rearranged chain carries TRBV6-6 and TRBJ1-1; the best D guess is TRBD1, with 5 bases matching. Sequenced material: peripheral blood. The origin of this receptor is a man aged 45-60 years with active COVID-19. The CDR3 region: CASSFRGTEAFF. The bases are TGTGCCAGCAGTTTTAGGGGTACTGAAGCTTTCTTT.